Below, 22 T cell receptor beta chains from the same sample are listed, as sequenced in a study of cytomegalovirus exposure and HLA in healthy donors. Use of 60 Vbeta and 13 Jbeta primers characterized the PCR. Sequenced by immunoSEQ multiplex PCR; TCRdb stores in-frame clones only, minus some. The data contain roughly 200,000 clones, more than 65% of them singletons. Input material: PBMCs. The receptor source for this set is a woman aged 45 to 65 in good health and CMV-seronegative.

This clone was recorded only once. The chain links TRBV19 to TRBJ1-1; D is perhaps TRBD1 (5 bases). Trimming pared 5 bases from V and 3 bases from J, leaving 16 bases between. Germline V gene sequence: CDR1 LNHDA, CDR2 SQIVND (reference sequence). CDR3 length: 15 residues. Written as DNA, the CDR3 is TGTGCCAGTAGTGGGACGAGGGGAGGATACACTGAAGCTTTCTTT. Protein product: CASSGTRGGYTEAFF.

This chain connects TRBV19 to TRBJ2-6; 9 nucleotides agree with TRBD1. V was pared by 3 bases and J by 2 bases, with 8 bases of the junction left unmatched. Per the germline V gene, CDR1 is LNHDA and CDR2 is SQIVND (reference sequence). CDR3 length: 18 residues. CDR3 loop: CASSISVWDRAGANVLTF. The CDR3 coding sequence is TGTGCCAGTAGTATCTCTGTTTGGGACAGGGCTGGGGCCAACGTCCTGACTTTC.

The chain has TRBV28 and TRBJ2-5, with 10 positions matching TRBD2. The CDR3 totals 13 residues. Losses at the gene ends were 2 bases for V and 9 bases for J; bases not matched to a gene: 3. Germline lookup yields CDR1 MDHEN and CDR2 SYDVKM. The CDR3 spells CASSLPAGGAQYF. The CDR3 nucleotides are TGTGCCAGCAGTTTACCAGCGGGGGGGGCCCAGTACTTC.

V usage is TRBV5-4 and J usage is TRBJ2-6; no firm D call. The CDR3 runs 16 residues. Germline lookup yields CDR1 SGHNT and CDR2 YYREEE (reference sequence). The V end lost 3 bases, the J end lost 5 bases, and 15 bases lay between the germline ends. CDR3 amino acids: CASSSDKAIRANVLTF. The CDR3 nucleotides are TGTGCCAGCAGCTCAGACAAGGCCATTAGGGCCAACGTCCTGACTTTC.

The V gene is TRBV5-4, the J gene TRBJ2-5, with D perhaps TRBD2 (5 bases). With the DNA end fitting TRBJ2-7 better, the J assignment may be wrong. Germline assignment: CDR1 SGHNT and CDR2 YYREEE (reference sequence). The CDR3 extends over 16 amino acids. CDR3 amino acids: CASSSQAGTSSYEQYF. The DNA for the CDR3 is TGTGCCAGCAGCTCCCAGGCGGGTACGTCCTCCTACGAGCAGTACTTC.

CDR3 protein: CASSPRQGWAYEQYF. The CDR3 nucleotides read TGTGCCAGCTCACCACGACAGGGTTGGGCCTACGAGCAGTACTTC. The V call is TRBV18, the J call TRBJ2-7; 7 bases agree with TRBD1. There are 15 residues in the CDR3. Germline-derived CDR1 and CDR2 are KGHSH and LQKENI. V lost 1 base, J lost 2 bases, and 5 bases stayed unmatched.

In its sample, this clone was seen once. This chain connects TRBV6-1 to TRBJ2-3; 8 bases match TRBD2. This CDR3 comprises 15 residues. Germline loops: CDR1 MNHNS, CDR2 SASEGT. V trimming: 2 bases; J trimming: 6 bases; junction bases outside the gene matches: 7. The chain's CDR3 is CASSELKSGSDTQYF. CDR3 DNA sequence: TGTGCCAGCAGTGAATTAAAGAGCGGGAGTGATACGCAGTATTTT.

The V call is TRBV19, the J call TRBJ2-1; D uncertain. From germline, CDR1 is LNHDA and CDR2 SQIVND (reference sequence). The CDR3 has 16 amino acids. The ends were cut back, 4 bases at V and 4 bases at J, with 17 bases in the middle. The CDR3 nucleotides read TGTGCCAGTAGTACCGGGTTCCGCAGAGCTTACAATGAGCAGTTCTTC. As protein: CASSTGFRRAYNEQFF.

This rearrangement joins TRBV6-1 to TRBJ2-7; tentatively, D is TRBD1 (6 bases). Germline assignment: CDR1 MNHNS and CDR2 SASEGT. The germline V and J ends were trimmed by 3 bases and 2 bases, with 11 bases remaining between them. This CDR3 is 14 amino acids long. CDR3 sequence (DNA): TGTGCCAGCAGTGAGCAGGGGCTCACCTACGAGCAGTACTTC. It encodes CASSEQGLTYEQYF.

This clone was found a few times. This CDR3 reads CASSSAGGPAGELFF. The CDR3 DNA reads TGTGCCAGCAGTTCAGCGGGAGGGCCCGCCGGGGAGCTGTTTTTT. The chain has TRBV25-1 and TRBJ2-2; 10 positions agree with TRBD2. The CDR3 is made up of 15 amino acids. V was pared by 5 bases and J by 6 bases, with 6 bases of the junction left unmatched. Germline V gene lookup returns CDR1 MGHDK and CDR2 SYGVNS. Complete variable domain (other parts from reference TRBV25-1 and TRBJ2-2): EADIYQTPRYLVIGTGKKITLECSQTMGHDKMYWYQQDPGMELHLIHYSYGVNSTEKGDLSSESTVSRIRTEHFPLTLESARPSHTSQYLCASSSAGGPAGELFFGEGSRLTVL.

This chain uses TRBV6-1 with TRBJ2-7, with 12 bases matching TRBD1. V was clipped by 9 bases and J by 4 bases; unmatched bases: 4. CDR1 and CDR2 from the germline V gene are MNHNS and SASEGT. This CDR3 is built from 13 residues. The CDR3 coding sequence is TGTGCCAGTGGGACAGGGGGCCTATACGAGCAGTACTTC. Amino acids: CASGTGGLYEQYF.

The CDR3 nucleotides read TGTGCCAGCAGCCCACTAGCATTGTACTCAGATACGCAGTATTTT. Translated, it gives CASSPLALYSDTQYF. This chain uses TRBV7-9 with TRBJ2-3, with a tentative D call TRBD2 (6 bases). The CDR3 totals 15 residues. The germline V gene has CDR1 SEHNR and CDR2 FQNEAQ (reference sequence). Trimming took off 5 bases at V and 4 bases at J, with 16 bases between the two ends.

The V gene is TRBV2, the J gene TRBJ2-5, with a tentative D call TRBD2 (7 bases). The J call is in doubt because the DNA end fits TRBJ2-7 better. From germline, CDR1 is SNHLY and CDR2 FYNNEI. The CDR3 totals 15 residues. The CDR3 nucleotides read TGTGCCAGCAGTGTCAACGGGGGGCCGGTCTACGAGCAGTACTTC. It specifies CASSVNGGPVYEQYF.

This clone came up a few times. CDR3 nucleotides: TGTGCCAGCAGTAGGTTAGCGGGAGACACAGATACGCAGTATTTT. Translating it yields CASSRLAGDTDTQYF. The genes are TRBV2 and TRBJ2-3, with 9 nucleotides matching TRBD2. The ends lost 5 bases at V and 2 bases at J; junction bases unmatched: 5. The CDR3 is made up of 15 amino acids. The germline V gene has CDR1 SNHLY and CDR2 FYNNEI.

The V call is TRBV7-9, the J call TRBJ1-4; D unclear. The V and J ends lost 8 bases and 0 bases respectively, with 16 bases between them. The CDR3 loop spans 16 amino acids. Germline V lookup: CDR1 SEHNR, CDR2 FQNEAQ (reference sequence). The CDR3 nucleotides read TGTGCCAGCGCTACAATGAGGTTTGCAACTAATGAAAAACTGTTTTTT. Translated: CASATMRFATNEKLFF. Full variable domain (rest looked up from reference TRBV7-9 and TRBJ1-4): DTGVSQNPRHKITKRGQNVTFRCDPISEHNRLYWYRQTLGQGPEFLTYFQNEAQLEKSRLLSDRFSAERPKGSFSTLEIQRTEQGDSAMYLCASATMRFATNEKLFFGSGTQLSVL.

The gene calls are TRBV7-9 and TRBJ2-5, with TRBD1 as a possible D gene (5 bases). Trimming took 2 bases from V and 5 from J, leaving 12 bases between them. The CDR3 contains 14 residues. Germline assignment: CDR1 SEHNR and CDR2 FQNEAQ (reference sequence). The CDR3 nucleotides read TGTGCCAGCAGCTTAAGGGGAAGAGGTGAGACCCAGTACTTC. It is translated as CASSLRGRGETQYF.

CDR3 coding DNA: TGTGCCAGCAGTGGGACTAGCGGGAGTTTTGGCGGGGAGCTGTTTTTT. Its translation: CASSGTSGSFGGELFF. The gene calls are TRBV6-1 and TRBJ2-2; 13 bases agree with TRBD2. The CDR3 consists of 16 residues. Looked up from germline, CDR1 is MNHNS and CDR2 is SASEGT. J was trimmed by 7 bases and V by 4 bases; bases with no gene match: 6.

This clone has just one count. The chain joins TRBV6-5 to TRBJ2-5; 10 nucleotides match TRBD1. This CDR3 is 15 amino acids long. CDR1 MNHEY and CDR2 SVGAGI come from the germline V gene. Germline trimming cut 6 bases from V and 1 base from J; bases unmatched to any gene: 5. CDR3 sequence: CASSGGTGAQETQYF. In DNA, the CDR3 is TGTGCCAGCAGCGGGGGGACAGGGGCCCAAGAGACCCAGTACTTC.

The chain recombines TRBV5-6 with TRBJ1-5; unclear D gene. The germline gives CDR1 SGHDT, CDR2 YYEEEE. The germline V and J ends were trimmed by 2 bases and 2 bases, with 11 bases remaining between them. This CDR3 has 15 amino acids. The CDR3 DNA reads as TGTGCCAGCAGCTTTTTGGGCGTTGGCAATCAGCCCCAGCATTTT. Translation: CASSFLGVGNQPQHF.

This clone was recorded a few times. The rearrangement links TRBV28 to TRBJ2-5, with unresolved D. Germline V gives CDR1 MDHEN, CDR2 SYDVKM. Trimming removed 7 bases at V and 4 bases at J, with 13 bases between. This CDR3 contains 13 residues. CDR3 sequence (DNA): TGTGCCAGCACCTCGACTGTCAGAGAGACCCAGTACTTC. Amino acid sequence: CASTSTVRETQYF.

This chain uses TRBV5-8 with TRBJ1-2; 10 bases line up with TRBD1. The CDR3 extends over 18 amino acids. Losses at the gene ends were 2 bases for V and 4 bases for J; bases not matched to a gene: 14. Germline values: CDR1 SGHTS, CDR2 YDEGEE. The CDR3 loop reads CASSFRSGQGVSSYGYTF. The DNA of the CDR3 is TGTGCCAGCAGCTTTAGGTCCGGACAGGGGGTTAGTAGCTATGGCTACACCTTC.

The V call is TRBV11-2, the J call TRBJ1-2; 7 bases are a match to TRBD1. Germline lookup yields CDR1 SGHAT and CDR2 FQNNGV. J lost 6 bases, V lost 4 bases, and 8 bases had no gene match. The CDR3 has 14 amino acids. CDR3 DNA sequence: TGTGCCAGCAGCTCTCCCACAGGGGCAAATGGCTACACCTTC. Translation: CASSSPTGANGYTF.